The 29 T cell receptor beta chains in this list originate from one sample, sequenced in a study of blood T cell repertoires in COVID-19. TCRdb's table, derived via immunoSEQ multiplex PCR, lists solely in-frame clones and lacks some. The table lists around 100,000 clones, around 83% of them singletons. The sample was peripheral blood. These receptors were collected from a man in his 70s with acute or convalescent COVID-19.

As DNA, the CDR3 is TGTGCCAGCAGCCTTTCCGGGACAGGTGACACTGAAGCTTTCTTT. This sequence encodes CASSLSGTGDTEAFF. This chain uses TRBV3-1 (or the pseudogene TRBV3-2) with TRBJ1-1, with 8 bases aligning to TRBD1. Germline V gene lookup returns CDR1 LGHDT and CDR2 YNNKEL (reference sequence). The CDR3 consists of 15 residues. Trimming cost V 4 bases and J 3 bases; bases outside gene matches: 7.

V gene TRBV28 combines with J gene TRBJ1-2; no clear D gene. The V gene's germline CDR1 is MDHEN and CDR2 SYDVKM. V was shortened by 7 bases and J by 4 bases, with 13 bases between the two germline ends. This CDR3 comprises 13 residues. The chain's CDR3 is CASTPSGGYGYTF. In nucleotides, the CDR3 is TGTGCCAGCACCCCTAGTGGAGGCTATGGCTACACCTTC.

The chain combines TRBV3-1 (or the pseudogene TRBV3-2) with TRBJ2-3; the D gene is possibly TRBD1 (5 bases). The CDR3 extends over 17 amino acids. Deletions cut 2 bases from V and 2 bases from J, with 17 bases between. Germline V gives CDR1 LGHDT, CDR2 YNNKEL (reference sequence). The CDR3 loop reads CASSQLVRQGPTDTQYF. CDR3 nucleotide sequence: TGTGCCAGCAGCCAATTGGTCCGGCAGGGCCCCACAGATACGCAGTATTTT.

V is TRBV21-1 and J is TRBJ2-7; the table's TRBD2 call for D was not verified on the DNA. TRBV21-1 is given as a pseudogene. There are 16 residues in the CDR3. The CDR3 coding sequence is TGTGCCAGCAGCCCCCAACGCAGAGGAACCACCTACGAGCAGTACTTC. Its translation is CASSPQRRGTTYEQYF.

The chain is built from TRBV14 and TRBJ2-7, with D tentatively TRBD1 (7 bases). CDR3 length equals 13 residues. Per germline, CDR1 SGHDN and CDR2 FVKESK. Trimming stripped 5 bases from V and 7 bases from J, with 15 bases between. For the CDR3, the DNA is TGTGCCAGCAGCAATACAGGGGCGGGAGAGCAGTACTTC. As protein: CASSNTGAGEQYF.

The chain is built from TRBV4-2 and TRBJ2-7; no reliable D call. Trimming took 0 bases from V and 3 from J, leaving 6 bases between them. Germline V gives CDR1 LGHNA, CDR2 YNFKEQ. This CDR3 has 13 residues. The CDR3 spells CASSQDRSYEQYF. The CDR3 nucleotides read TGTGCCAGCAGCCAAGACCGCAGCTACGAGCAGTACTTC.

V is TRBV5-6 and J is TRBJ1-2, with TRBD1 matching 11 bases. Germline V gene data show CDR1 as SGHDT and CDR2 as YYEEEE. V lost 1 base, J lost 6 bases, and 5 bases stayed unmatched. This CDR3 is built from 15 residues. The CDR3, as DNA: TGTGCCAGCAGCTTGACGGGACAGGGGGTTAATGGCTACACCTTC. This sequence encodes CASSLTGQGVNGYTF.

This clone was detected once. The rearrangement uses TRBV24-1 and TRBJ2-5; D may be TRBD1 (7 bases). This CDR3 is built from 14 residues. CDR1 KGHDR and CDR2 SFDVKD come from the germline V gene. V lost 4 bases to trimming and J lost 4 bases, with 12 bases between them. The CDR3 protein is CATSDPGGLETQYF. The CDR3 bases are TGTGCCACCAGTGACCCAGGGGGACTAGAGACCCAGTACTTC.

The gene calls are TRBV11-1 and TRBJ2-1, with D perhaps matching TRBD1 (6 bases). The CDR3 spans 15 residues. Germline CDR1 and CDR2: SGHAT and FQDESV (reference sequence). The V end lost 5 bases, the J end lost 7 bases, and 18 bases lay between the germline ends. The CDR3 DNA reads as TGTGCCAGCAGCCCCGACAGGATCTTAGGGAATGAGCAGTTCTTC. Amino acids: CASSPDRILGNEQFF.

The chain recombines TRBV28 with TRBJ1-6; 7 bases match TRBD1. The ends lost 8 bases at V and 10 bases at J; junction bases unmatched: 14. The CDR3 length is 15 residues. Germline CDR1 MDHEN, CDR2 SYDVKM. For the CDR3, the DNA is TGTGCCAGCTTTACTCCGGGACAGACGAGGTCACCCCTCCACTTT. The encoded protein is CASFTPGQTRSPLHF.

This clone has just a few counts. The chain employs TRBV7-9 and TRBJ2-7, with D hard to call. V lost 5 bases and J lost 0, with 5 bases in between. Germline V CDR1 and CDR2: SEHNR, FQNEAQ (reference sequence). The CDR3 runs to 12 residues. The CDR3, as DNA: TGTGCCAGCAGCCGCAGCTCCTACGAGCAGTACTTC. This sequence encodes CASSRSSYEQYF.

This rearrangement joins TRBV24-1 to TRBJ2-1; tentatively, D is TRBD2 (5 bases). The CDR3 is 18 residues long. V was trimmed by 3 bases and J by 7 bases, leaving 24 bases between them. CDR1 and CDR2 (germline): KGHDR, SFDVKD. The CDR3 reads CATSDPPKLGLTPNEQFF. The CDR3 DNA is TGTGCCACCAGTGATCCCCCCAAACTAGGCCTCACTCCGAATGAGCAGTTCTTC.

The chain links TRBV29-1 to TRBJ2-1, with D possibly matching TRBD2 (5 bases). The germline gives CDR1 SQVTM, CDR2 ANQGSEA. V was pared by 1 base and J by 3 bases, with 16 bases between. The CDR3 covers 16 residues. For the CDR3, the DNA is TGCAGCGTTGAAGGTCCCGAGGGAAACTACTACAATGAGCAGTTCTTC. Translated: CSVEGPEGNYYNEQFF.

The V and J genes are TRBV3-1 (or the pseudogene TRBV3-2) and TRBJ1-1; D not certain. V lost 0 bases and J 9 bases, leaving 14 bases between the germline ends. CDR3 length: 14 amino acids. Germline V CDR1 and CDR2: LGHDT, YNNKEL (reference sequence). For the CDR3, the DNA is TGTGCCAGCAGCCAAGATTCCGTAACCCTAAAAGCTTTCTTT. This codes for CASSQDSVTLKAFF.

The chain uses TRBV2 and TRBJ2-2; TRBD1 matches at 9 bases. The CDR3 totals 15 residues. From germline, CDR1 is SNHLY and CDR2 FYNNEI. With V trimmed by 6 bases and J by 1 base, 3 bases remained unmatched. CDR3 in amino acids: CASSRQGGNTGELFF. In DNA form, the CDR3 reads TGTGCCAGCAGCAGACAGGGGGGGAACACCGGGGAGCTGTTTTTT.

The J gene is TRBJ1-3, the V gene TRBV14; D unresolved. Deletions cut 5 bases from V and 0 bases from J, with 8 bases between. Germline lookup yields CDR1 SGHDN and CDR2 FVKESK. The CDR3 consists of 14 residues. The CDR3: CASSTQASGNTIYF. The CDR3, as DNA: TGTGCCAGCAGCACTCAAGCCTCTGGAAACACCATATATTTT.

The chain recombines TRBV5-8 with TRBJ1-6, with 8 bases matching TRBD1. This CDR3 has 14 amino acids. Unmatched junction bases numbered 5, after V lost 4 bases and J lost 8 bases. Germline V gives CDR1 SGHTS, CDR2 YDEGEE. CDR3: CASSLRTGYSPLHF. DNA for the CDR3: TGTGCCAGCAGCCTCCGGACAGGGTATTCACCCCTCCACTTT.

The chain is built from TRBV6-1 and TRBJ1-5; 8 nucleotides line up with TRBD1. This CDR3 contains 14 residues. Germline V lookup: CDR1 MNHNS, CDR2 SASEGT. The V and J ends lost 3 bases and 4 bases, in that order; junction bases with no gene match: 2. The CDR3 DNA reads as TGTGCCAGCAGTGAGGGACAGGCTAATCAGCCCCAGCATTTT. Its translation is CASSEGQANQPQHF.

The chain carries TRBV5-1 and TRBJ1-5; D gene unclear. Per germline, CDR1 SGHRS and CDR2 YFSETQ. This CDR3 has 14 amino acids. V was cut by 0 bases and J by 7 bases, with 11 bases left in between. CDR3: CASSLEGGGQPQHF. The CDR3 DNA is TGCGCCAGCAGCTTGGAGGGAGGCGGGCAGCCCCAGCATTTT.

CDR3: CASSTTGTRVNQPQHF. In nucleotides, the CDR3 is TGTGCCAGTAGTACTACCGGGACAAGGGTCAATCAGCCCCAGCATTTT. This chain uses TRBV19 with TRBJ1-5, with a weak D call TRBD1 (6 bases). From germline, CDR1 is LNHDA and CDR2 SQIVND (reference sequence). The CDR3 totals 16 residues. The V end lost 4 bases, the J end lost 3 bases, and 16 bases lay between the germline ends.

This chain joins TRBV29-1 and TRBJ2-5; 8 bases align to TRBD1. Trimming cost V 7 bases and J 0 bases; bases outside gene matches: 13. This CDR3 is 16 amino acids long. The germline V gene has CDR1 SQVTM and CDR2 ANQGSEA. The CDR3 spells CSDMPAGQAYQETQYF. For the CDR3, the DNA is TGCAGCGACATGCCGGCGGGACAGGCGTACCAAGAGACCCAGTACTTC.

The genes are TRBV15 and TRBJ2-1; 15 bases map to TRBD2. CDR3 length equals 18 residues. The ends lost 0 bases at V and 10 bases at J; junction bases unmatched: 10. Germline values: CDR1 LNHNV, CDR2 YYDKDF (reference sequence). CDR3 sequence (DNA): TGTGCCACCAGCAGAGATCTGACGGGACTAGCGGGAGGAAAGGAGCAGTTCTTC. Its protein is CATSRDLTGLAGGKEQFF.

This rearrangement joins TRBV3-1 (or the pseudogene TRBV3-2) to TRBJ1-2, with D uncertain. Trimming removed 1 base from V and 7 bases from J, with 16 bases in between. Germline V lookup: CDR1 LGHDT, CDR2 YNNKEL (reference sequence). This CDR3 region has 15 residues. The CDR3 bases are TGTGCCAGCAGCCAAGTGGGCTGGGCAGGAGGTGGCTACACCTTC. This codes for CASSQVGWAGGGYTF.

The chain joins TRBV10-1 to TRBJ1-1; D is undetermined. Trimming pared 3 bases from V and 5 bases from J, leaving 10 bases between. The CDR3 covers 13 residues. Germline V lookup: CDR1 WNHNN, CDR2 SYGVQD (reference sequence). CDR3: CASSEAGRTEAFF. CDR3 in DNA: TGCGCCAGCAGTGAAGCGGGGAGAACTGAAGCTTTCTTT.

The chain carries TRBV6-6 and TRBJ1-1; 7 bases fit TRBD1. The CDR3 totals 15 residues. The V segment lost 6 bases and the J segment 0 bases; nucleotides outside the gene matches: 7. Germline V gives CDR1 MNHNY, CDR2 SVGAGI (reference sequence). The chain's CDR3 is CASSKTGQMNTEAFF. Here the CDR3 DNA reads TGTGCCAGCAGCAAGACAGGGCAAATGAACACTGAAGCTTTCTTT.

The rearrangement uses TRBV6-6 and TRBJ2-7, with D possibly TRBD1 on 6 matching bases. V lost 4 bases, J lost 2 bases, and 15 bases lay in between. Germline V CDR1 and CDR2: MNHNY, SVGAGI (reference sequence). The CDR3 is made up of 15 amino acids. CDR3 loop: CASSSVSGHAYEQYF. CDR3 DNA: TGTGCCAGCAGTTCGGTGTCGGGACACGCCTACGAGCAGTACTTC.

The V call is TRBV6-4, the J call TRBJ1-5; 9 bases are shared with TRBD1. Germline loops: CDR1 MRHNA, CDR2 SNTAGT. The CDR3 consists of 17 residues. Trimming took 7 bases from V and 0 from J; bases not matched to a gene: 10. CDR3 coding DNA: TGTGCCAGCACAGAGGAGACAGGGGGAGATAGCAATCAGCCCCAGCATTTT. Translation: CASTEETGGDSNQPQHF.

The chain joins TRBV15 to TRBJ1-1, with unresolved D. The V and J ends lost 1 base and 8 bases respectively, with 8 bases between them. CDR1 LNHNV and CDR2 YYDKDF come from the germline V gene (reference sequence). This CDR3 is built from 12 residues. The CDR3 DNA follows: TGTGCCACCAGCAGAGTGGTAGAGGAAGCTTTCTTT. It codes for CATSRVVEEAFF. The full variable domain, completed using reference TRBV15 and TRBJ1-1, is DAMVIQNPRYQVTQFGKPVTLSCSQTLNHNVMYWYQQKSSQAPKLLFHYYDKDFNNEADTPDNFQSRRPNTSFCFLDIRSPGLGDTAMYLCATSRVVEEAFFGQGTRLTVV.

The genes are TRBV28 and TRBJ2-2; TRBD1 matches at 7 bases. The CDR3 runs to 14 residues. Germline V lookup: CDR1 MDHEN, CDR2 SYDVKM. V was pared by 5 bases and J by 5 bases, with 5 bases of the junction left unmatched. Here the CDR3 reads CASSTTGATGELFF. CDR3 coding DNA: TGTGCCAGCAGTACTACAGGGGCTACCGGGGAGCTGTTTTTT.